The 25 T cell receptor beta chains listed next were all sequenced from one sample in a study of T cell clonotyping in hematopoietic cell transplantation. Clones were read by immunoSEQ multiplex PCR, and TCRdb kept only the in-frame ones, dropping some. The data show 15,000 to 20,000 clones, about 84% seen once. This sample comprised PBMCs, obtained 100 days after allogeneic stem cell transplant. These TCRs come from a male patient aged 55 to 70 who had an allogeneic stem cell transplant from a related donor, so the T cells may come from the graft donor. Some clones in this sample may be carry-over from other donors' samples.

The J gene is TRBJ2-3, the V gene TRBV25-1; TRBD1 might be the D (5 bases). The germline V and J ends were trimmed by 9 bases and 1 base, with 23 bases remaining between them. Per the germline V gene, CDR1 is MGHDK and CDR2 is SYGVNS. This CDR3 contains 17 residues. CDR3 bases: TGTGCCAGATTTATCGAGTTCAGGGTTCAGGGCACAGATACGCAGTATTTT. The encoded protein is CARFIEFRVQGTDTQYF.

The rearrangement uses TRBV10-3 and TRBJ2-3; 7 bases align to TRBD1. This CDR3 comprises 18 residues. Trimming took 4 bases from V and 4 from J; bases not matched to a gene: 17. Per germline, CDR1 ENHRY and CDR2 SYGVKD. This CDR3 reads CAISVGQGTANAPDTQYF. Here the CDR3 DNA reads TGTGCCATCAGTGTAGGGCAGGGGACAGCCAATGCCCCAGATACGCAGTATTTT.

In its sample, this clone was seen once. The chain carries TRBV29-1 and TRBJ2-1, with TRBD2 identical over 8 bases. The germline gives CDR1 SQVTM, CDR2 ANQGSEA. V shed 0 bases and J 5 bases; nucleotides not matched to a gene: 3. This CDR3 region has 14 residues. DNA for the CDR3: TGCAGCGTTGAAGATGGCGGGGGGAACAATGAGCAGTTCTTC. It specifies CSVEDGGGNNEQFF.

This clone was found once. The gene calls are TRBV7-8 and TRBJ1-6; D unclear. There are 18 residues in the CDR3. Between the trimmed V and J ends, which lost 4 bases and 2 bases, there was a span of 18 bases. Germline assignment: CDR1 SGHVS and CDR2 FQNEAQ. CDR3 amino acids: CASSSRTQLLAYNSPLHF. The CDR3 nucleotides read TGTGCCAGCAGCTCCCGGACCCAGTTGCTGGCCTATAATTCACCCCTCCACTTT.

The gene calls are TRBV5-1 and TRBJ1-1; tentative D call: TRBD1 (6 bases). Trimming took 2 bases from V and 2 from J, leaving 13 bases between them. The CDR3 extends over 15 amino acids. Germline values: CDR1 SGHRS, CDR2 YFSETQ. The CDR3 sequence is CASSFSGGINTEAFF. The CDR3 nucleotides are TGCGCCAGCAGCTTCTCCGGGGGCATAAACACTGAAGCTTTCTTT.

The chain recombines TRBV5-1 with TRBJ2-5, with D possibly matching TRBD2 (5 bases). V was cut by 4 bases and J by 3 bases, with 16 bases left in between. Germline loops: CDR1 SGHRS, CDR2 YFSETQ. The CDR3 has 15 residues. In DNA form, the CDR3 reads TGCGCCAGCAGCCTCGGAGGAGCAAGGGAAGAGACCCAGTACTTC. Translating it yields CASSLGGAREETQYF.

The CDR3 DNA follows: TGTGCCAGCAGCTTAGGAGCGGTGAGCAATCAGCCCCAGCATTTT. It translates to CASSLGAVSNQPQHF. The rearrangement links TRBV7-8 to TRBJ1-5, with D unclear. The germline V gene has CDR1 SGHVS and CDR2 FQNEAQ. The V end lost 1 base, the J end lost 1 base, and 8 bases lay between the germline ends. The CDR3 is made up of 15 amino acids.

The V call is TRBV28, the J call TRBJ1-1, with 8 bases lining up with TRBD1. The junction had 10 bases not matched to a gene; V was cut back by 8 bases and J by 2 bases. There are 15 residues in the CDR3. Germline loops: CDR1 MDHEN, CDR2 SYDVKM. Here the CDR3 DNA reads TGTGCCAGCGCCAATACAGGACAGGGCAACACTGAAGCTTTCTTT. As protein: CASANTGQGNTEAFF.

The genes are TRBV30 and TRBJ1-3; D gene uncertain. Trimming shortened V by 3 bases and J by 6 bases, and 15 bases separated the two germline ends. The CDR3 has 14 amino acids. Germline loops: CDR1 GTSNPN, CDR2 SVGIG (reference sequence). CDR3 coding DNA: TGTGCCTGGAGGGAAGGGTTTGGTGCAAACACCATATATTTT. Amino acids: CAWREGFGANTIYF.

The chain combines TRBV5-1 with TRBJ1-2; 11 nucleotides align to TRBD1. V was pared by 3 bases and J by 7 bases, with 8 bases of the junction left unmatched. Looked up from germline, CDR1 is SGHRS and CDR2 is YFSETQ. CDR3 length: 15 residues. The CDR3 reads CASSWGSGTGGGYTF. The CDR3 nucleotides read TGCGCCAGCAGCTGGGGGAGCGGGACAGGGGGTGGCTACACCTTC.

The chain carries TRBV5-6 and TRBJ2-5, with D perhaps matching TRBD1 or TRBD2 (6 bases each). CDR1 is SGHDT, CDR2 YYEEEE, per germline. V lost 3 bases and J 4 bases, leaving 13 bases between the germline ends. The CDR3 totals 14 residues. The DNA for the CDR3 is TGTGCCAGCAGCTCCCCGGGGGCTGGAGAGACCCAGTACTTC. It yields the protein CASSSPGAGETQYF.

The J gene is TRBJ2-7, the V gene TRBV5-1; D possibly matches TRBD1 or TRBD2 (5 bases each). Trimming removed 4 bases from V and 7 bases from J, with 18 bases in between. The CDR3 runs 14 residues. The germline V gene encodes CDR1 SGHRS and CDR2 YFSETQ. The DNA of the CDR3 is TGCGCCAGCAGCCGGACAAGACAACTAGAAGAGCAGTACTTC. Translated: CASSRTRQLEEQYF.

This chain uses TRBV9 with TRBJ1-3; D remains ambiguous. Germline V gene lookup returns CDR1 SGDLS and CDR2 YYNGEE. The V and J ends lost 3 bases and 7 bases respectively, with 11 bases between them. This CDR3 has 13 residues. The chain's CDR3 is CASSEDLHNTIYF. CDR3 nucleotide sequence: TGTGCCAGCAGCGAGGATCTCCATAACACCATATATTTT. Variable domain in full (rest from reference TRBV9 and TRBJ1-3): DSGVTQTPKHLITATGQRVTLRCSPRSGDLSVYWYQQSLDQGLQFLIQYYNGEERAKGNILERFSAQQFPDLHSELNLSSLELGDSALYFCASSEDLHNTIYFGEGSWLTVV.

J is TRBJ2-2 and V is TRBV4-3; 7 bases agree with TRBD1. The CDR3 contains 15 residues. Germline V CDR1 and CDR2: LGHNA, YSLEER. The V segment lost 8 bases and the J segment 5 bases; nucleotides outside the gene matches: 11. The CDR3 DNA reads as TGCGCCAGCCGGAGAGGGGGCGTGCAGACCGGGGAGCTGTTTTTT. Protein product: CASRRGGVQTGELFF.

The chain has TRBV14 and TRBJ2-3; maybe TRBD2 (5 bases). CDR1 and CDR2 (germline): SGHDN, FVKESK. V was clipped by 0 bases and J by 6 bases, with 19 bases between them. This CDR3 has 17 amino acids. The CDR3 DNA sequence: TGTGCCAGCAGCCAAGAAGGGAGTTCCTTGTTGTTGGATACGCAGTATTTT. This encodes CASSQEGSSLLLDTQYF.

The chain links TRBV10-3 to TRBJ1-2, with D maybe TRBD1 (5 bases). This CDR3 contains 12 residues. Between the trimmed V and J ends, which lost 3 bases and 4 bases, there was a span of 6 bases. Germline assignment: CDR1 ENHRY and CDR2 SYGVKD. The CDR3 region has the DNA TGTGCCATCAGTGAAGGGACCTATGGCTACACCTTC. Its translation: CAISEGTYGYTF.

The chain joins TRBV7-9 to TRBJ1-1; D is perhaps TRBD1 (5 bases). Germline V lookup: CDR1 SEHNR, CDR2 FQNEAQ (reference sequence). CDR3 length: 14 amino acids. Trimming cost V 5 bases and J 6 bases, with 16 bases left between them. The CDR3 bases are TGTGCCAGCAGCCCAGTTGAGGCAGGGTCTGAAGCTTTCTTT. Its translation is CASSPVEAGSEAFF.

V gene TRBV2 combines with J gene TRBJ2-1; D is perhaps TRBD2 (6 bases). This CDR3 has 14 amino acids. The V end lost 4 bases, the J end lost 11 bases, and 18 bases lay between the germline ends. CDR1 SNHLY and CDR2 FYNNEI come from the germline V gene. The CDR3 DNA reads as TGTGCCAGCAGTGGCCTCACACTAGCAGGGAAGCAGTTCTTC. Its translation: CASSGLTLAGKQFF.

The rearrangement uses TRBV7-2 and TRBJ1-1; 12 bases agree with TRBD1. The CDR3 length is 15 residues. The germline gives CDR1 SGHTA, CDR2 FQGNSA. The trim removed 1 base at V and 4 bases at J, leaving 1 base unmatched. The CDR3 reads CASSLGDRGLTEAFF. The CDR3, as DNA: TGTGCCAGCAGCTTAGGGGACAGGGGGCTCACTGAAGCTTTCTTT.

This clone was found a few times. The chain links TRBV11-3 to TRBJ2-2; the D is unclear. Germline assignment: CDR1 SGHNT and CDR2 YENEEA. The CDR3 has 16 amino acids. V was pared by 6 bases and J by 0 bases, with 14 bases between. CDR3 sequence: CASRGIAIANTGELFF. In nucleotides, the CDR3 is TGTGCCAGCAGGGGAATAGCCATCGCGAACACCGGGGAGCTGTTTTTT.

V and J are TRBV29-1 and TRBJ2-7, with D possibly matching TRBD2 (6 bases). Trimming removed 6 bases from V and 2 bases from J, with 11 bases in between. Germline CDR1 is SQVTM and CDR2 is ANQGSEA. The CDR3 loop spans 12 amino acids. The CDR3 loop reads CSVRRGPYEQYF. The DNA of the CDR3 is TGCAGCGTCCGGCGGGGACCCTACGAGCAGTACTTC.

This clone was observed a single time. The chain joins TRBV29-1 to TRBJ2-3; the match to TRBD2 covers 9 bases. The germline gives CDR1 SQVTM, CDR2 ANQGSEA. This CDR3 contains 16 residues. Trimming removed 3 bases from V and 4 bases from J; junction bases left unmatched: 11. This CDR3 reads CSVERVASGNADTQYF. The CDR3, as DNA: TGCAGCGTTGAGAGGGTGGCTAGCGGGAACGCAGATACGCAGTATTTT.

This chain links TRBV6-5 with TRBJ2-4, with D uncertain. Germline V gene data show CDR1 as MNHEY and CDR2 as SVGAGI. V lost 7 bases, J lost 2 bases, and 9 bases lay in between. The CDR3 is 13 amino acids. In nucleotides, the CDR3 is TGTGCCAGCATGGACCCCTCCAAAAACATTCAGTACTTC. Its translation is CASMDPSKNIQYF.

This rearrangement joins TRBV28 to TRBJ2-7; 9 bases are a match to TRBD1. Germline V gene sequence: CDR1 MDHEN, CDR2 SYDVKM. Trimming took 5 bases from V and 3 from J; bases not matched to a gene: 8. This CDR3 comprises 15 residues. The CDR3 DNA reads TGTGCCAGCAGTCCTCACTCGGGACAGGGCTACGAGCAGTACTTC. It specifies CASSPHSGQGYEQYF.

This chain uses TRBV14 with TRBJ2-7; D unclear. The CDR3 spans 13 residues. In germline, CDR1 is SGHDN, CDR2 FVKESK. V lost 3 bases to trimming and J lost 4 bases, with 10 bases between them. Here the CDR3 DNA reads TGTGCCAGCAGCCAGGATCTGACATACGAGCAGTACTTC. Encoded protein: CASSQDLTYEQYF. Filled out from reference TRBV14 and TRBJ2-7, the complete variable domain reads EAGVTQFPSHSVIEKGQTVTLRCDPISGHDNLYWYRRVMGKEIKFLLHFVKESKQDESGMPNNRFLAERTGGTYSTLKVQPAELEDSGVYFCASSQDLTYEQYFGPGTRLTVT.